This T cell receptor beta chain was profiled in a study of T cell changes during pregnancy in multiple sclerosis (dated by TCRdb to between 2018 and 2021). Study-level background: In women with multiple sclerosis, the researchers looked at how the T cell repertoire shifted as pregnancy progressed.

Trimming at the junction amounts to 6 bases on V and 0 bases on J, and the germline ends lie 11 bases apart. Based on the germline V gene, the CDR1 and CDR2 sequences are MNHEY and SVGAGI. Reading from cysteine to phenylalanine, the CDR3 counts 14 amino acids. The CDR3 DNA has 42 bases and is translated from base 1. Libraries were made using the immunoSEQ multiplex PCR assay. TCRdb took this table from immuneACCESS and kept in-frame rearrangements with V and J called. Such tables lack part of the clones; where checked against another copy, unresolved V genes explain under half of the gap, and the rest is unexplained. Counted in this sample were just over 90,000 clones; around 91% of them appeared once. Of the sample, about 1.6% is held by the ten largest clones. As regards this clone: Its target antigen remains unknown. No much larger clone exists at a distance of one base, and base qualities are not known.

This chain is built from TRBV6-5 and TRBJ2-5; TRBD2 could be the D gene, as 6 bases match. The sequence derives from a female donor in good health, enrolled as a control in a pregnancy study. This specimen was peripheral blood, taken after pregnancy. The CDR3 is CASSRGGDQETQYF. The DNA is as follows: TGTGCCAGCAGCCGAGGAGGGGACCAAGAGACCCAGTACTTC.